This passage covers 25 T cell receptor beta chains from one sample sequenced in a study of beta chain features in type 1 diabetes. Findings and limits, study-wide: People with Type 1 diabetes carried modestly yet significantly shorter TCRB CDR3s in all four CD4+ subsets.

No cognate antigen is known for these TCRs. Sequencing targeted expressed TCRB transcripts, as all isolated RNA had been reverse transcribed. Here immunoSEQ multiplex PCR was the method, and the copy in TCRdb shows in-frame clones only, minus some. This sample carries roughly 730,000 clones, around an eighth of them seen once, and the ten largest clones take approximately 0.022%. Sequencing was done on a sample of naive CD4+ T cells from blood. These receptors originate from a man aged 18 to 30 with type 1 diabetes.

This chain joins TRBV30 and TRBJ1-1; 7 bases are shared with TRBD1. The germline gives CDR1 GTSNPN, CDR2 SVGIG (reference sequence). The junction had 3 bases not matched to a gene; V was cut back by 0 bases and J by 8 bases. The CDR3 extends over 12 amino acids. The chain's CDR3 is CAWSVGTVEAFF. The CDR3 DNA sequence: TGTGCCTGGAGTGTGGGGACAGTAGAAGCTTTCTTT.

This clone has a handful of counts. This chain joins TRBV5-1 and TRBJ1-2; TRBD1 is a possible D gene (6 bases). The germline V and J ends were trimmed by 4 bases and 2 bases, with 12 bases remaining between them. This CDR3 has 14 amino acids. CDR1 and CDR2 from the germline V gene are SGHRS and YFSETQ. The CDR3 region has the DNA TGCGCCAGCAGCCCTGCACAGGGCAACTATGGCTACACCTTC. Protein sequence: CASSPAQGNYGYTF.

The rearrangement uses TRBV19 and TRBJ2-4; D call uncertain. The CDR3 is made up of 15 amino acids. Per the germline V gene, CDR1 is LNHDA and CDR2 is SQIVND (reference sequence). Between the trimmed V and J ends, which lost 5 bases and 0 bases, there was a span of 11 bases. The CDR3 protein is CASSRNPGAKNIQYF. For the CDR3, the DNA is TGTGCCAGTAGTCGAAACCCAGGAGCCAAAAACATTCAGTACTTC.

The CDR3 coding sequence is TGCAGCGTTAGTGGACAGGGATTTTACAATGAGCAGTTCTTC. It translates to CSVSGQGFYNEQFF. The chain has TRBV29-1 and TRBJ2-1, with TRBD1 matching over 8 bases. The germline V gene encodes CDR1 SQVTM and CDR2 ANQGSEA. Trimming removed 5 bases from V and 4 bases from J; junction bases left unmatched: 7. The CDR3 consists of 14 residues.

This clone showed up just a few times. V gene TRBV11-2 combines with J gene TRBJ2-5; unclear D gene. CDR1 is SGHAT and CDR2 is FQNNGV in the germline V gene. V dropped 3 bases and J dropped 5 bases, with 7 bases sitting between them. There are 12 residues in the CDR3. DNA for the CDR3: TGTGCCAGCAGCTTCTACGAGGAGACCCAGTACTTC. This encodes CASSFYEETQYF.

This clone has more than one count but fewer than ten. The gene calls are TRBV7-9 and TRBJ2-5, with D perhaps TRBD2 (6 bases). With 6 bases removed from V and 5 bases from J, the gap between germline ends came to 13 bases. The CDR3 sequence is 13 residues long. The germline V gene encodes CDR1 SEHNR and CDR2 FQNEAQ (reference sequence). The CDR3, as DNA: TGTGCCAGCAGGCGGGACGGGGCGGAGACCCAGTACTTC. It specifies CASRRDGAETQYF. The full variable domain, its missing parts supplied by reference TRBV7-9 and TRBJ2-5, is DTGVSQNPRHKITKRGQNVTFRCDPISEHNRLYWYRQTLGQGPEFLTYFQNEAQLEKSRLLSDRFSAERPKGSFSTLEIQRTEQGDSAMYLCASRRDGAETQYFGPGTRLLVL.

In its sample, this clone was seen a few times. This chain uses TRBV14 with TRBJ1-1; D is undetermined. Trimming removed 0 bases at V and 11 bases at J, with 22 bases between. This CDR3 comprises 16 residues. Germline-derived CDR1 and CDR2 are SGHDN and FVKESK. The CDR3 sequence: CASSQDLRVRERRAFF. The CDR3 DNA sequence: TGTGCCAGCAGCCAAGATCTGAGGGTAAGAGAGAGAAGGGCTTTCTTT.

V gene TRBV29-1 combines with J gene TRBJ1-1; no firm D call. The CDR3 runs 11 residues. Trimming took 4 bases from V and 7 from J, leaving 10 bases between them. Germline V gene sequence: CDR1 SQVTM, CDR2 ANQGSEA. CDR3 amino acids: CSVVWQIEAFF. CDR3 in DNA: TGCAGCGTTGTCTGGCAGATTGAAGCTTTCTTT.

V usage is TRBV19 and J usage is TRBJ2-5; possibly TRBD1 or TRBD2 for D (5 bases each). The germline V gene has CDR1 LNHDA and CDR2 SQIVND (reference sequence). The length of the CDR3 is 15 residues. Trimming took 9 bases from V and 5 from J, leaving 22 bases between them. CDR3 protein: CASRDSAGTWETQYF. Written as DNA, the CDR3 is TGTGCCAGCAGAGATTCAGCAGGGACCTGGGAGACCCAGTACTTC.

The gene calls are TRBV10-3 and TRBJ1-6, with D unresolved. CDR3 length: 16 residues. V shed 0 bases and J shed 0 bases, with 6 bases lying between them. Germline CDR1 ENHRY, CDR2 SYGVKD. The CDR3 region is CAISESDSSYNSPLHF. The CDR3 DNA reads TGTGCCATCAGTGAGTCAGATAGCTCCTATAATTCACCCCTCCACTTT.

This clone was detected a few times. The CDR3 DNA follows: TGTGCCAGCAGCCATCCCGGGACTAGCGGGGGGAACCCCGCAGATACGCAGTATTTT. This encodes CASSHPGTSGGNPADTQYF. The gene calls are TRBV5-4 and TRBJ2-3; 15 bases fit TRBD2. The CDR3 extends over 19 amino acids. V lost 4 bases, J lost 4 bases, and 13 bases stayed unmatched. The germline CDR1 and CDR2 sequences are SGHNT and YYREEE (reference sequence).

DNA for the CDR3: TGTGCCAGCACCCTTGGGGGACAGGAAGAGACCCAGTACTTC. This gives the protein CASTLGGQEETQYF. This chain uses TRBV27 with TRBJ2-5, with 8 nucleotides matching TRBD1. This CDR3 is 14 amino acids long. V trimming: 7 bases; J trimming: 3 bases; junction bases outside the gene matches: 7. Germline CDR1 and CDR2: MNHEY and SMNVEV (reference sequence).

The chain is built from TRBV9 and TRBJ2-3; TRBD1 aligns across 7 bases. This CDR3 comprises 16 residues. In germline, CDR1 is SGDLS, CDR2 YYNGEE. Trimming cost V 4 bases and J 0 bases; bases outside gene matches: 8. CDR3 nucleotide sequence: TGTGCCAGCAGCCAAGAGGGGGCGCTGAGCACAGATACGCAGTATTTT. Its protein is CASSQEGALSTDTQYF.

This rearrangement joins TRBV10-3 to TRBJ2-7; 9 nucleotides match TRBD2. With V trimmed by 0 bases and J by 6 bases, 6 bases remained unmatched. The CDR3 has 15 amino acids. Germline CDR1 reads ENHRY; CDR2 reads SYGVKD. The CDR3 loop is CAISESGGGASEQYF. The CDR3 region has the DNA TGTGCCATCAGTGAGTCAGGCGGGGGGGCGTCCGAGCAGTACTTC.

The rearrangement links TRBV5-1 to TRBJ1-1; no firm D call. The V and J ends lost 5 bases and 0 bases respectively, with 11 bases between them. CDR3 size: 14 residues. Germline V lookup: CDR1 SGHRS, CDR2 YFSETQ. The DNA of the CDR3 is TGCGCCAGCAGTCAGAGCAGTCTGAACACTGAAGCTTTCTTT. Amino acid sequence: CASSQSSLNTEAFF.

This clone was observed a few times. The chain is built from TRBV14 and TRBJ2-5; 8 bases are a match to TRBD2. Germline V CDR1 and CDR2: SGHDN, FVKESK. V dropped 5 bases and J dropped 2; count of bases not matched to a gene: 4. This CDR3 contains 14 residues. CDR3 nucleotides: TGTGCCAGCAGCTTTAGCGGGGCACAAGAGACCCAGTACTTC. This encodes CASSFSGAQETQYF.

V usage is TRBV4-1 and J usage is TRBJ2-6; D is uncertain. The germline gives CDR1 MGHRA, CDR2 YSYEKL. The CDR3 has 18 amino acids. V was pared by 0 bases and J by 0 bases, with 12 bases between. CDR3 protein: CASSQEAQPISGANVLTF. The CDR3 region has the DNA TGCGCCAGCAGCCAAGAGGCACAACCAATCTCTGGGGCCAACGTCCTGACTTTC.

This sequence joins TRBV6-1 and TRBJ2-2, with D possibly TRBD1 on 6 matching bases. Germline CDR1 reads MNHNS; CDR2 reads SASEGT. This CDR3 is built from 15 residues. Trimming pared 8 bases from V and 4 bases from J, leaving 17 bases between. The CDR3 sequence: CASEVGAAGTGELFF. The CDR3 nucleotides read TGTGCCAGCGAGGTGGGGGCAGCTGGCACCGGGGAGCTGTTTTTT.

This clone was observed a handful of times. The chain links TRBV29-1 to TRBJ1-2; D is ambiguous. The CDR3 spans 12 residues. Looked up from germline, CDR1 is SQVTM and CDR2 is ANQGSEA. V was trimmed by 0 bases and J by 4 bases, leaving 6 bases between them. The CDR3 DNA reads TGCAGCGTTGAAGAAAGGGCCTATGGCTACACCTTC. Its protein product is CSVEERAYGYTF.

This clone showed up just a few times. This chain links TRBV19 with TRBJ2-6; no firm D call. Germline CDR1 is LNHDA and CDR2 is SQIVND (reference sequence). CDR3 length: 15 residues. Between the trimmed V and J ends, which lost 1 base and 0 bases, there was a span of 4 bases. CDR3 sequence (DNA): TGTGCCAGTAGTATAGCCCCCTCTGGGGCCAACGTCCTGACTTTC. Protein sequence: CASSIAPSGANVLTF. Supplemented by reference TRBV19 and TRBJ2-6, the full variable domain reads DGGITQSPKYLFRKEGQNVTLSCEQNLNHDAMYWYRQDPGQGLRLIYYSQIVNDFQKGDIAEGYSVSREKKESFPLTVTSAQKNPTAFYLCASSIAPSGANVLTFGAGSRLTVL.

This clone came up once. The rearrangement uses TRBV30 and TRBJ2-2, with D possibly called TRBD1 or TRBD2 (5 bases each). Germline V gene lookup returns CDR1 GTSNPN and CDR2 SVGIG (reference sequence). The CDR3 totals 13 residues. The V end lost 7 bases, the J end lost 9 bases, and 18 bases lay between the germline ends. The CDR3 DNA reads as TGTGCCTCTAAGCCGGGGCTGGGCCGGGAGCTGTTTTTT. Encoded protein: CASKPGLGRELFF. Full variable domain (remainder filled in from reference TRBV30 and TRBJ2-2): SQTIHQWPATLVQPVGSPLSLECTVEGTSNPNLYWYRQAAGRGLQLLFYSVGIGQISSEVPQNLSASRPQDRQFILSSKKLLLSDSGFYLCASKPGLGRELFFGEGSRLTVL.

In this sample, this clone turned up a few times. The CDR3 spells CSVEDRAGASSGANVLTF. As DNA, the CDR3 is TGCAGCGTTGAAGATCGGGCAGGGGCGTCCTCTGGGGCCAACGTCCTGACTTTC. The chain carries TRBV29-1 and TRBJ2-6, with D maybe TRBD1 (6 bases). Germline V gene sequence: CDR1 SQVTM, CDR2 ANQGSEA. This CDR3 is 18 amino acids long. The ends were cut back, 0 bases at V and 0 bases at J, with 15 bases in the middle.

V gene TRBV7-9 combines with J gene TRBJ2-1, with 12 bases lining up with TRBD1. The germline V gene encodes CDR1 SEHNR and CDR2 FQNEAQ (reference sequence). The V gene end was trimmed by 0 bases and the J gene end by 8 bases; junction bases not matched to a gene: 8. This CDR3 has 17 amino acids. The CDR3 loop is CASSLASGTGGWDEQFF. The CDR3 DNA reads as TGTGCCAGCAGCTTAGCCTCCGGGACAGGGGGCTGGGATGAGCAGTTCTTC.

This clone was recorded a few times. Written as DNA, the CDR3 is TGTGCCAGCAGCCTAAACAGGGGACGACAAGAGACCCAGTACTTC. Protein sequence: CASSLNRGRQETQYF. The genes are TRBV6-1 and TRBJ2-5; 7 bases line up with TRBD1. Germline values: CDR1 MNHNS, CDR2 SASEGT. The CDR3 loop spans 15 amino acids. V gave up 6 bases and J gave up 2 bases; unmatched junction bases: 9.

The V and J genes are TRBV29-1 and TRBJ2-3, with TRBD2 identical over 8 bases. From germline, CDR1 is SQVTM and CDR2 ANQGSEA. This CDR3 comprises 13 residues. V lost 6 bases to trimming and J lost 1 base; unmatched junction nucleotides: 3. This CDR3 reads CSVERGRTDTQYF. Written as DNA, the CDR3 is TGCAGCGTCGAGCGGGGGCGCACAGATACGCAGTATTTT.